These 20 T cell receptor beta chains were all obtained from the same sample, sequenced in a study of blood T cell repertoires in COVID-19. Here immunoSEQ multiplex PCR was the method, and the copy in TCRdb shows in-frame clones only, minus some. Here the sample spans 470,000 or so clones, around 85% being singletons. What was sequenced was peripheral blood. The receptors here all came from a human donor in a cohort sampled during active COVID-19.

The genes are TRBV28 and TRBJ1-6, with TRBD1 matching 8 bases. Germline loops: CDR1 MDHEN, CDR2 SYDVKM. Trimming cost V 2 bases and J 0 bases; bases outside gene matches: 9. CDR3 length: 19 amino acids. For the CDR3, the DNA is TGTGCCAGCAGTTTAAGGACAGGGAGGATAGTCTCCTATAATTCACCCCTCCACTTT. It translates to CASSLRTGRIVSYNSPLHF.

The genes are TRBV6-1 and TRBJ2-7, with D perhaps matching TRBD2 (5 bases). From germline, CDR1 is MNHNS and CDR2 SASEGT. The CDR3 length is 14 residues. V lost 0 bases, J lost 0 bases, and 6 bases lay in between. The CDR3 nucleotides read TGTGCCAGCAGTGAAGCACGGGGCTCCTACGAGCAGTACTTC. This gives the protein CASSEARGSYEQYF.

The V and J genes are TRBV20-1 and TRBJ2-5, with a weak D call TRBD1 (5 bases). CDR3 size: 11 residues. The germline V gene encodes CDR1 DFQATT and CDR2 SNEGSKA (reference sequence). Trimming removed 5 bases at V and 5 bases at J, with 9 bases between. CDR3 sequence reads: CSARKGETQYF. CDR3 nucleotide sequence: TGCAGTGCTCGAAAGGGGGAGACCCAGTACTTC.

This chain uses TRBV28 with TRBJ1-5, with a possible D match to TRBD1 (6 bases). Germline values: CDR1 MDHEN, CDR2 SYDVKM. The CDR3 has 22 amino acids. V was trimmed by 6 bases and J by 0 bases, leaving 33 bases between them. The CDR3 nucleotides read TGTGCCAGCAGGGGGGGCATAGGGGGAGGGGTCCTTTCTTATTATAGCAATCAGCCCCAGCATTTT. It translates to CASRGGIGGGVLSYYSNQPQHF.

V is TRBV15 and J is TRBJ2-7; TRBD2 agrees at 7 bases. Germline V gene data show CDR1 as LNHNV and CDR2 as YYDKDF (reference sequence). This CDR3 comprises 17 residues. V lost 0 bases and J lost 5; bases outside the gene matches: 13. Written as DNA, the CDR3 is TGTGCCACCAGCAGAGATCGGGCTAGCGGAGACGTCCACGAGCAGTACTTC. This translates into CATSRDRASGDVHEQYF.

The rearrangement joins TRBV5-4 to TRBJ1-1, with 12 bases that match TRBD1. Looked up from germline, CDR1 is SGHNT and CDR2 is YYREEE (reference sequence). This CDR3 contains 15 residues. The V segment lost 4 bases and the J segment 5 bases; nucleotides outside the gene matches: 6. The CDR3, as DNA: TGTGCCAGCAGCCCGGGACAGGGGGCGCGAACTGAAGCTTTCTTT. Translating it yields CASSPGQGARTEAFF.

This rearrangement joins TRBV24-1 to TRBJ2-2; a weak D match, TRBD1 (6 bases). V gave up 7 bases and J gave up 4 bases, with 12 bases separating them. Germline assignment: CDR1 KGHDR and CDR2 SFDVKD. This CDR3 has 14 residues. The CDR3, as DNA: TGTGCCACCAGGGACAGAAGATCCACCGGGGAGCTGTTTTTT. Protein sequence: CATRDRRSTGELFF.

This clone was seen a single time. The CDR3 sequence: CASSYTPDQGAGTDTQYF. The CDR3 DNA reads as TGTGCCAGCAGCTATACACCGGATCAGGGGGCTGGCACAGATACGCAGTATTTT. This rearrangement joins TRBV3-1 (or the pseudogene TRBV3-2) to TRBJ2-3; 8 nucleotides agree with TRBD1. This CDR3 has 18 amino acids. V dropped 5 bases and J dropped 1; count of bases not matched to a gene: 14. CDR1 LGHDT and CDR2 YNNKEL come from the germline V gene (reference sequence).

This rearrangement joins TRBV2 to TRBJ2-1; D gene unclear. The V gene's germline CDR1 is SNHLY and CDR2 FYNNEI. This CDR3 contains 11 residues. Trimming left V 7 bases short and J 4 bases short, with 5 bases between. The CDR3 spells CASNYYNEQFF. The CDR3 DNA reads as TGTGCCAGCAATTATTACAATGAGCAGTTCTTC.

The chain carries TRBV19 and TRBJ1-1; D is undetermined. The CDR3 extends over 11 amino acids. Between the trimmed V and J ends, which lost 6 bases and 5 bases, there was a span of 7 bases. CDR1 LNHDA and CDR2 SQIVND come from the germline V gene (reference sequence). CDR3 sequence (DNA): TGTGCCAGTAGGGGAGAGACTGAAGCTTTCTTT. Translated, it gives CASRGETEAFF.

This clone was observed a single time. This sequence joins TRBV24-1 and TRBJ2-3; weak D call: TRBD1 (6 bases). This CDR3 spans 13 amino acids. V was trimmed by 10 bases and J by 3 bases, leaving 13 bases between them. The germline CDR1 and CDR2 sequences are KGHDR and SFDVKD. The CDR3 DNA is TGTGCCACGTCCGAAGGGGGTACAGATACGCAGTATTTT. Translation gives CATSEGGTDTQYF.

The chain recombines TRBV29-1 with TRBJ1-2, with no clear D. The CDR3 contains 13 residues. The V gene's germline CDR1 is SQVTM and CDR2 ANQGSEA. V lost 6 bases and J lost 5, with 16 bases in between. CDR3 DNA: TGCAGCGTCGCAGCCCCGGCGGGATATGGCTACACCTTC. Protein product: CSVAAPAGYGYTF. Full variable domain (remainder filled in from reference TRBV29-1 and TRBJ1-2): SAVISQKPSRDICQRGTSLTIQCQVDSQVTMMFWYRQQPGQSLTLIATANQGSEATYESGFVIDKFPISRPNLTFSTLTVSNMSPEDSSIYLCSVAAPAGYGYTFGSGTRLTVV.

The chain recombines TRBV28 with TRBJ2-5; 9 bases align to TRBD2. From germline, CDR1 is MDHEN and CDR2 SYDVKM. CDR3 size: 15 residues. Trimming at V came to 5 bases and at J to 4 bases, leaving 8 bases not matched to a gene. CDR3 nucleotides: TGTGCCAGCAGTAAGTCGAGCGGGAGGCGAGAGACCCAGTACTTC. Translation: CASSKSSGRRETQYF.

The V and J genes are TRBV19 and TRBJ1-2; D is possibly TRBD1 (5 bases). Germline-derived CDR1 and CDR2 are LNHDA and SQIVND (reference sequence). CDR3 length equals 12 residues. Trimming pared 6 bases from V and 7 bases from J, leaving 12 bases between. CDR3 DNA sequence: TGTGCCAGTAGCCTCAGGGATAGTGGCTACACCTTC. Amino acids: CASSLRDSGYTF. Supplemented by reference TRBV19 and TRBJ1-2, the full variable domain reads DGGITQSPKYLFRKEGQNVTLSCEQNLNHDAMYWYRQDPGQGLRLIYYSQIVNDFQKGDIAEGYSVSREKKESFPLTVTSAQKNPTAFYLCASSLRDSGYTFGSGTRLTVV.

The chain links TRBV30 to TRBJ1-5, with D maybe TRBD1 (6 bases). The V gene lost 1 base and the J gene lost 2 bases, with 6 bases spanning the gap. The germline gives CDR1 GTSNPN, CDR2 SVGIG (reference sequence). CDR3 length equals 13 residues. The CDR3 DNA follows: TGTGCCTGGAGTGAGGGGGGCAATCAGCCCCAGCATTTT. This encodes CAWSEGGNQPQHF.

The rearrangement links TRBV6-1 to TRBJ2-2, with 9 bases identical to TRBD1. Germline V gene lookup returns CDR1 MNHNS and CDR2 SASEGT. There are 17 residues in the CDR3. Trimming at V came to 1 base and at J to 3 bases, leaving 6 bases not matched to a gene. CDR3 coding DNA: TGTGCCAGCAGTGAAGGGGGGACAGGGTGGGACACCGGGGAGCTGTTTTTT. Its translation: CASSEGGTGWDTGELFF.

This rearrangement joins TRBV27 to TRBJ2-3; TRBD2 matches 8 bases. V shed 4 bases and J 0 bases; nucleotides not matched to a gene: 9. CDR1 and CDR2 from the germline V gene are MNHEY and SMNVEV (reference sequence). The CDR3 extends over 17 amino acids. CDR3: CASSSLAERASTDTQYF. The DNA of the CDR3 is TGTGCCAGCAGTTCACTAGCGGAGCGGGCTAGCACAGATACGCAGTATTTT.

In the case of this clone: Other DNA sequences from this sample encode an identical CDR3 as well. The chain employs TRBV7-2 and TRBJ2-7, with unresolved D. Germline CDR1 reads SGHTA; CDR2 reads FQGNSA. Trimming took off 1 base at V and 4 bases at J, with 11 bases between the two ends. CDR3 length: 14 amino acids. The CDR3 protein is CASSLGPASYEQYF. Written as DNA, the CDR3 is TGTGCCAGCAGCTTAGGCCCCGCTAGTTACGAGCAGTACTTC. Based on the CDR3 plus reference TRBV7-2 and TRBJ2-7, the full variable domain is GAGVSQSPSNKVTEKGKDVELRCDPISGHTALYWYRQSLGQGLEFLIYFQGNSAPDKSGLPSDRFSAERTGGSVSTLTIQRTQQEDSAVYLCASSLGPASYEQYFGPGTRLTVT.

The chain combines TRBV9 with TRBJ2-1, with D perhaps TRBD2 (6 bases). Trimming shortened V by 0 bases and J by 0 bases, and 13 bases separated the two germline ends. The CDR3 is 17 residues long. CDR1 SGDLS and CDR2 YYNGEE come from the germline V gene. CDR3 residues: CASSVAGGVSSYNEQFF. CDR3 coding DNA: TGTGCCAGCAGCGTAGCCGGAGGGGTTAGCTCCTACAATGAGCAGTTCTTC.

The chain uses TRBV14 and TRBJ1-1; D is possibly TRBD1 (6 bases). The CDR3 is 15 amino acids. Trimming cost V 4 bases and J 4 bases, with 16 bases left between them. Germline V gene sequence: CDR1 SGHDN, CDR2 FVKESK. CDR3 in amino acids: CASSRPLQGSTEAFF. As DNA, the CDR3 is TGTGCCAGCAGCCGCCCCCTACAGGGATCCACTGAAGCTTTCTTT.